Given below is one T cell receptor beta chain in context. Its antigen is still unknown. Sequencing instrument: NextSeq 550. The Human TCR Profiling Kit (MiLaboratory) was used to make UMI-labeled 5' RACE TRB cDNA libraries. cDNA synthesis used the entire amount of extracted RNA, and PCR amplification then used the entire amount of cDNA produced. Libraries were prepared in parallel with an identical number of PCR cycles. The original methods were these. With a requirement of at least two reads per UMI, MIGEC and MiXCR extracted about 53,000 +/- 9,400 unique UMI-labeled TRB cDNA molecules per library. An average of approximately 40,000 +/- 10,000 functional in-frame TRB CDR3 nucleotide clonotypes without stop codons was found per library. Diversity metrics, including normalized Shannon-Wiener and Chao1, were computed in VDJtools after downsampling to 5000 UMI-labeled TRB molecules per sample. For the central five CDR3 residues, VDJtools calculated physicochemical properties weighted by clonotype size, namely interaction energy, strength, volume and Kidera factor 4. Through TCRdb reprocessing, the reads give one entry per CDR3 protein sequence; DNA is omitted. For this entry, the V and J calls and clone size follow TCRdb and not the study's own pipeline. This sample's table contains about 130,000 distinct CDR3 sequences. The ten largest clonotypes hold approximately 0.51% of the sample.

Each CD8+ T cell subset was flow-sorted in triplicate, and 300,000 or so cells per subset were placed directly into RLT lysis buffer. Naive CD8+ T cells were defined stringently as CD45RO-CCR7+CD27+CD95- to exclude memory contaminants. Peripheral blood mononuclear cells were isolated from buffy coats by standard density gradient centrifugation. A FACSAria III was used to flow-sort naive CXCR3-negative and CXCR3-positive CD8+ T cells. An RNeasy Mini Kit was used to extract total RNA from the sorted cells. These data come from a study of CXCR3-negative and CXCR3-positive naive CD8 T cells (dated by TCRdb to the late 2010s). The study in broad terms: About 150 million TRB reads were obtained in total, roughly 1.5 +/- 0.3 million reads per library. The diversity and physicochemical repertoire analyses included about a dozen donors pooled from two independent experiments. The TRBV-TRBJ cluster analysis covered naive subsets from several donors and memory cells from 3 donors.

General conclusions and limits of the study: CXCR3 expression partially decreased after cryopreservation, so most assays used freshly isolated PBMCs. Because surface CD5, which is linked to self-reactivity in mice, was comparable between the naive subsets, TCR interaction strength was also inferred from the physicochemical properties of TRB CDR3s. Repertoire diversity was comparably high in both naive subsets but much lower in memory CD8+ T cells. TRB CDR3s from CXCR3-positive naive cells showed higher hydrophobicity (lower Kidera factor 4), lower energy, and higher strength and volume indices than CXCR3-negative naive cells. Naive CXCR3-negative and CXCR3-positive cells from the same donor showed similar TRBV-TRBJ usage, whereas memory cells showed distinct patterns.

As encoded in the germline V gene, CDR1 is SGHRS while CDR2 is YFSETQ. Including cysteine and phenylalanine, the CDR3 has 17 amino acids. The protein alone is recorded here. This TCR came from a human donor in good health. Some clones in this sample may be carry-over from other donors' samples. The sequenced sample consisted of naive CXCR3- CD8+ T cells from blood. Per the publication, the cell subset or site label means: CD45RO-CCR7+CD27+CD95- naive CD8+ T cells lacking CXCR3 (TNR3-). The chain employs TRBV5-1 and TRBJ2-7; TCRdb picks TRBD1, but there is no DNA to check that call. The CDR3 region: CASSSGATGSPTYEQYF.